Listed below are T cell receptor beta chains from one sample, sequenced in a study of cytomegalovirus exposure and HLA in healthy donors. TCRdb's copy holds only in-frame clones and misses some; the assay was immunoSEQ multiplex PCR. The sample consists of about 150,000 clones, around four fifths of them appearing once. Material for sequencing was PBMCs. The origin of the receptors is a woman aged 45-60 years in good health and CMV-seropositive. Each CDR3 is given with its conserved first and last residue. Fields, in order: D gene, clone size, V gene, J gene, CDR3 DNA, CDR3 protein. D genes are given only for firm matches. Clone size is not always given. Where it is, it says once, few, many or a class for expanded clones.

>TRBD1|-|TRBV13|TRBJ2-7
TGTGCCAGCACCAGACAGGGGGATAAATACGAGCAGTACTTC
CASTRQGDKYEQYF
>TRBD2|-|TRBV29-1|TRBJ2-1
TGCAGCGTGTTCGGGACTAGCGGTGTCAATGAGCAGTTCTTC
CSVFGTSGVNEQFF
>-|-|TRBV9|TRBJ1-1
TGTGCCAGCAGCGCTTTTGCAGGAACCAACACTGAAGCTTTCTTT
CASSAFAGTNTEAFF
>TRBD1|-|TRBV4-2|TRBJ1-5
TGTGCCAGCAGCCAAGATAGGGACAGGGGGGTGAAGGGGAATCAGCCCCAGCATTTT
CASSQDRDRGVKGNQPQHF
>TRBD1|-|TRBV7-3|TRBJ2-2
TGTGCCAGCAGCTTAAATACAGGGGGCACCGGGGAGCTGTTTTTT
CASSLNTGGTGELFF
>-|few|TRBV5-1|TRBJ1-2
TGCGCCAGCAGCTTGAGGGGGGGGGACGCTGGCTACACCTTC
CASSLRGGDAGYTF
>TRBD1|-|TRBV7-6|TRBJ2-2
TGTGCCAGCAGACTAGGACAGGGGGCAAACACCGGGGAGCTGTTTTTT
CASRLGQGANTGELFF
>TRBD1|-|TRBV4-1|TRBJ1-4
TGCGCCAGCAGCTTCAGGACAGGGGAGCGTGAAAAACTGTTTTTT
CASSFRTGEREKLFF
>-|-|TRBV7-9|TRBJ2-7
TGTGCCAGCAGCTTAGGGCTAGCCCCCGGCGAGCAGTACTTC
CASSLGLAPGEQYF
>-|once|TRBV29-1|TRBJ1-2
TGCAGCGTAGGACAGAATAGGATGATGGTGGGCTACACCTTC
CSVGQNRMMVGYTF
>-|-|TRBV21-1|TRBJ1-3
TGTGCCAGCAGCAAATATCCCTGGACAGGGTCCGGAAACACCATATATTTT
CASSKYPWTGSGNTIYF
>-|-|TRBV21-1|TRBJ1-4
TGTGCCAGCCTCCCTCTGGGCTGTTCTTTAATGGAAAAACTGTTTTTT
CASLPLGCSLMEKLFF
>TRBD2|-|TRBV5-1|TRBJ2-7
TGCGCCAGCAGCTTGACCAGGGGAACTAGCGGGGACCACGAGCAGTACTTC
CASSLTRGTSGDHEQYF
>TRBD2|-|TRBV6-1|TRBJ2-3
TGTGCCAGCACGGGGGGAACCAGCACAGATACGCAGTATTTT
CASTGGTSTDTQYF
>TRBD1|many|TRBV19|TRBJ1-1
TGTGCCAGTAGTCCCAGGACAGGGGGACCCACTGAAGCTTTCTTT
CASSPRTGGPTEAFF
>-|once|TRBV19|TRBJ1-1
TGTGCCAGTAGTCGCCGGGAGAGCACTGAAGCTTTCTTT
CASSRRESTEAFF
>TRBD2|-|TRBV9|TRBJ2-1
TGTGCCAGCAGCGCCCGCACCGGGACTAGCGGGGGTCGCTCCTACAATGAGCAGTTCTTC
CASSARTGTSGGRSYNEQFF
>-|-|TRBV6-5|TRBJ2-7
TGTGCCAGCAAGGAGCAGGGAAGGTACGAGCAGTACTTC
CASKEQGRYEQYF
>-|-|TRBV6-5|TRBJ1-1
TGTGCCAGCAGTTACTCAGAGAGGACTGAAGCTTTCTTT
CASSYSERTEAFF
>-|-|TRBV18|TRBJ1-5
TGTGCCAGCTCACCACCCGGAGGTAGTCAGCCCCAGCATTTT
CASSPPGGSQPQHF
>TRBD1|-|TRBV27|TRBJ2-7
TGTGCCAGCAGTCCGACAGGGGGCGACTACGAGCAGTACTTC
CASSPTGGDYEQYF